Below, 27 T cell receptor beta chains from the same sample are listed, as sequenced in a study of OX40 agonist ivuxolimab in advanced cancers. Here immunoSEQ multiplex PCR was the method, and the copy in TCRdb shows in-frame clones only, minus some. The sample has 35,000 to 45,000 clones, roughly 90% seen once. The specimen was CD4+ or CD8+ T cells sorted from blood, collected in a trial of the OX40 agonist ivuxolimab. These receptors all stem from an adult with an advanced solid tumor such as melanoma, head and neck, liver or kidney cancer.

The chain joins TRBV7-8 to TRBJ2-3; D gene ambiguous. This CDR3 is built from 14 residues. V was cut by 4 bases and J by 0 bases, with 8 bases left in between. The germline V gene encodes CDR1 SGHVS and CDR2 FQNEAQ. CDR3 DNA sequence: TGTGCCAGCAGCTCCCCCGAAAGCACAGATACGCAGTATTTT. Protein sequence: CASSSPESTDTQYF. The full variable domain, in which reference TRBV7-8 and TRBJ2-3 provide the parts outside the CDR3, is GAGVSQSPRYKVAKRGQDVALRCDPISGHVSLFWYQQALGQGPEFLTYFQNEAQLDKSGLPSDRFFAERPEGSVSTLKIQRTQQEDSAVYLCASSSPESTDTQYFGPGTRLTVL.

The genes are TRBV4-2 and TRBJ1-2, with TRBD1 as a possible D gene (5 bases). Germline V lookup: CDR1 LGHNA, CDR2 YNFKEQ. V was pared by 4 bases and J by 8 bases, with 11 bases between. There are 12 residues in the CDR3. The CDR3 DNA follows: TGTGCCAGCAGCCCCGGGGGATTGGGCTACACCTTC. Its translation is CASSPGGLGYTF.

The V and J genes are TRBV30 and TRBJ2-7; no reliable D call. This CDR3 is built from 16 residues. Germline lookup yields CDR1 GTSNPN and CDR2 SVGIG (reference sequence). With 0 bases removed from V and 1 base from J, the gap between germline ends came to 16 bases. The CDR3 protein is CAWSVPIGQVSYEQYF. The CDR3, as DNA: TGTGCCTGGAGTGTACCTATAGGGCAGGTATCCTACGAGCAGTACTTC.

The table lists this clone with a count of one. The chain couples TRBV28 to TRBJ1-4; tentatively, D is TRBD1 (5 bases). The CDR3 runs to 13 residues. CDR1 and CDR2 from the germline V gene are MDHEN and SYDVKM. V dropped 11 bases and J dropped 10 bases, with 20 bases sitting between them. DNA of the CDR3: TGTGCCGGCCGGGACGGCTTTGGTGGAAAACTGTTTTTT. It yields the protein CAGRDGFGGKLFF.

The chain couples TRBV7-3 to TRBJ1-6, with D unclear. Between the trimmed V and J ends, which lost 5 bases and 0 bases, there was a span of 17 bases. There are 18 residues in the CDR3. Germline V gene sequence: CDR1 SGHTA, CDR2 FQGTGA. CDR3 protein: CASSNSLSESSYNSPLHF. The DNA of the CDR3 is TGTGCCAGCAGCAACTCCCTCAGTGAGAGCTCCTATAATTCACCCCTCCACTTT.

J is TRBJ1-1 and V is TRBV2; D uncertain. V dropped 3 bases and J dropped 0 bases, with 8 bases sitting between them. Germline CDR1 reads SNHLY; CDR2 reads FYNNEI. This CDR3 is 14 amino acids long. CDR3: CASSDVSLNTEAFF. CDR3 in DNA: TGTGCCAGCAGTGATGTGAGCTTGAACACTGAAGCTTTCTTT. Filled out from reference TRBV2 and TRBJ1-1, the complete variable domain reads EPEVTQTPSHQVTQMGQEVILRCVPISNHLYFYWYRQILGQKVEFLVSFYNNEISEKSEIFDDQFSVERPDGSNFTLKIRSTKLEDSAMYFCASSDVSLNTEAFFGQGTRLTVV.

The chain has TRBV2 and TRBJ2-5; a weak D match, TRBD1 (6 bases). The V gene lost 1 base and the J gene lost 5 bases, with 14 bases spanning the gap. The germline V gene has CDR1 SNHLY and CDR2 FYNNEI. CDR3 length: 15 residues. For the CDR3, the DNA is TGTGCCAGCAGTGAAGAGGGCAGGGGTGGGGAGACCCAGTACTTC. Translating gives CASSEEGRGGETQYF.

This clone has only a few counts. The chain uses TRBV4-1 and TRBJ2-1; D gene ambiguous. The V and J ends lost 0 bases and 0 bases respectively, with 12 bases between them. The CDR3 has 17 amino acids. Germline V gene lookup returns CDR1 MGHRA and CDR2 YSYEKL. The CDR3 bases are TGCGCCAGCAGCCAAGATCCGGCCGGCATCTCCTACAATGAGCAGTTCTTC. The encoded protein is CASSQDPAGISYNEQFF.

The gene calls are TRBV7-6 and TRBJ2-7, with 10 bases that match TRBD1. The J segment lost 2 bases and the V segment lost 0 bases, leaving 4 bases of the junction unmatched. The CDR3 runs 16 residues. From germline, CDR1 is SGHVS and CDR2 FNYEAQ. The CDR3 DNA follows: TGTGCCAGCAGCTTAGCCCTTGGACAGGGGGCCTACGAGCAGTACTTC. It specifies CASSLALGQGAYEQYF.

The chain uses TRBV20-1 and TRBJ1-5; weak D call: TRBD1 (5 bases). Germline V gene data show CDR1 as DFQATT and CDR2 as SNEGSKA (reference sequence). The germline V and J ends were trimmed by 7 bases and 10 bases, with 14 bases remaining between them. The CDR3 is 11 amino acids. The CDR3 is CSVKPGGPQHF. Written as DNA, the CDR3 is TGCAGTGTCAAACCGGGGGGACCCCAGCATTTT.

The V and J genes are TRBV7-8 and TRBJ2-5; D is unclear. Germline assignment: CDR1 SGHVS and CDR2 FQNEAQ. Trimming took 5 bases from V and 5 from J, leaving 9 bases between them. CDR3 length: 12 residues. For the CDR3, the DNA is TGTGCCAGCAGCGACAATGTGGAGACCCAGTACTTC. The encoded protein is CASSDNVETQYF.

This sequence joins TRBV19 and TRBJ1-4; tentatively, D is TRBD1 (6 bases). CDR1 is LNHDA, CDR2 SQIVND, per germline (reference sequence). The V gene lost 6 bases and the J gene lost 3 bases, with 17 bases spanning the gap. This CDR3 is 16 amino acids long. The CDR3 loop reads CASRPLLQGSNEKLFF. CDR3 in DNA: TGTGCCAGTAGACCCCTCCTACAGGGCTCTAATGAAAAACTGTTTTTT.

By share of the sample, this clone is medium-sized. Other DNA sequences in this sample translate to the same CDR3. The V and J genes are TRBV25-1 and TRBJ1-1; the D is unclear. V lost 0 bases to trimming and J lost 2 bases, with 4 bases between them. Germline CDR1 is MGHDK and CDR2 is SYGVNS. The CDR3 has 13 amino acids. The CDR3 DNA sequence: TGTGCCAGCAGTGAATACCACAACACTGAAGCTTTCTTT. Its protein is CASSEYHNTEAFF.

This clone has only a few counts. The gene calls are TRBV9 and TRBJ2-3; D is uncertain. CDR1 SGDLS and CDR2 YYNGEE come from the germline V gene. The germline V and J ends were trimmed by 3 bases and 1 base, with 12 bases remaining between them. The CDR3 has 15 residues. The chain's CDR3 is CASSDGPEGTDTQYF. CDR3 nucleotide sequence: TGTGCCAGCAGCGATGGACCCGAAGGCACAGATACGCAGTATTTT.

In this sample, this clone turned up a few times. The chain couples TRBV28 to TRBJ1-6, with TRBD1 identical over 10 bases. The CDR3 contains 17 residues. Trimming removed 7 bases from V and 8 bases from J; junction bases left unmatched: 14. Germline CDR1 reads MDHEN; CDR2 reads SYDVKM. In DNA, the CDR3 is TGTGCCAGCACTACATCCATGAGCGGGACAGGGGATTCACCCCTCCACTTT. It specifies CASTTSMSGTGDSPLHF.

This sequence joins TRBV28 and TRBJ1-5, with TRBD1 matching 8 bases. The CDR3 has 17 amino acids. Germline V lookup: CDR1 MDHEN, CDR2 SYDVKM. The trim removed 6 bases at V and 5 bases at J, leaving 15 bases unmatched. In DNA form, the CDR3 reads TGTGCCAGCAGCCTAGAGGGCCAGGGGGCGTCCTATCAGCCCCAGCATTTT. This sequence encodes CASSLEGQGASYQPQHF. Full variable domain (missing parts from reference TRBV28 and TRBJ1-5): DVKVTQSSRYLVKRTGEKVFLECVQDMDHENMFWYRQDPGLGLRLIYFSYDVKMKEKGDIPEGYSVSREKKERFSLILESASTNQTSMYLCASSLEGQGASYQPQHFGDGTRLSIL.

The chain uses TRBV7-7 and TRBJ2-3; 7 nucleotides align to TRBD1. This CDR3 is built from 15 residues. Germline V lookup: CDR1 SSHAT, CDR2 FNYEAQ (reference sequence). With 3 bases clipped from V and 3 bases from J, the junction kept 6 bases outside the gene matches. CDR3 residues: CASSLGQLATDTQYF. The CDR3 nucleotides are TGTGCCAGCAGCTTGGGACAGTTAGCGACAGATACGCAGTATTTT.

The CDR3 sequence is CASSLEGAVNEKLFF. The CDR3 DNA is TGTGCCAGCAGCTTAGAGGGGGCTGTTAATGAAAAACTGTTTTTT. The rearrangement uses TRBV7-9 and TRBJ1-4; 7 nucleotides match TRBD1. From germline, CDR1 is SEHNR and CDR2 FQNEAQ (reference sequence). J gave up 4 bases and V 1 base, and 3 bases lay outside the gene matches. This CDR3 comprises 15 residues.

The chain links TRBV4-1 to TRBJ1-2; D is ambiguous. The CDR3 length is 16 residues. The V gene's germline CDR1 is MGHRA and CDR2 YSYEKL. V was clipped by 1 base and J by 1 base, with 13 bases between them. DNA of the CDR3: TGCGCCAGCAGCCAAGTCATGGATACGGGTAACTATGGCTACACCTTC. Its protein product is CASSQVMDTGNYGYTF.

The chain joins TRBV29-1 to TRBJ1-2; D not resolved. Per the germline V gene, CDR1 is SQVTM and CDR2 is ANQGSEA. Trimming took off 5 bases at V and 8 bases at J, with 21 bases between the two ends. CDR3 size: 14 residues. Written as DNA, the CDR3 is TGCAGCGTTTTCCCGTTGGAGTCTTCTGCCGGCTACACCTTC. Amino acids: CSVFPLESSAGYTF.

The chain couples TRBV9 to TRBJ2-6; D call uncertain. This CDR3 spans 14 amino acids. V gave up 1 base and J gave up 0 bases, with 2 bases separating them. Germline V gene lookup returns CDR1 SGDLS and CDR2 YYNGEE. DNA of the CDR3: TGTGCCAGCAGCGTAAGCTCTGGGGCCAACGTCCTGACTTTC. Protein product: CASSVSSGANVLTF.

V is TRBV6-5 and J is TRBJ2-3; D is ambiguous. Germline-derived CDR1 and CDR2 are MNHEY and SVGAGI. Between the trimmed V and J ends, which lost 2 bases and 4 bases, there was a span of 16 bases. This CDR3 is 16 amino acids long. For the CDR3, the DNA is TGTGCCAGCAGTTACACGAAGACCCCAATGGCAGATACGCAGTATTTT. As protein: CASSYTKTPMADTQYF.

V gene TRBV19 combines with J gene TRBJ2-6; D not certain. The germline gives CDR1 LNHDA, CDR2 SQIVND (reference sequence). The V and J ends lost 7 bases and 3 bases respectively, with 7 bases between them. The CDR3 sequence is 13 residues long. The CDR3 loop is CASTPLGANVLTF. The CDR3 region has the DNA TGTGCCAGTACCCCTCTTGGGGCCAACGTCCTGACTTTC.

The chain links TRBV19 to TRBJ2-1; D unresolved. Germline CDR1 LNHDA, CDR2 SQIVND (reference sequence). This CDR3 spans 15 amino acids. Trimming took 5 bases from V and 0 from J, leaving 11 bases between them. The CDR3 DNA is TGTGCCAGTAGTTTCAGCACGACCTCCTACAATGAGCAGTTCTTC. Translated, it gives CASSFSTTSYNEQFF.

The chain joins TRBV4-1 to TRBJ1-3; TRBD1 is a possible D gene (5 bases). Germline loops: CDR1 MGHRA, CDR2 YSYEKL. The CDR3 is 17 residues long. V dropped 0 bases and J dropped 0 bases, with 12 bases sitting between them. CDR3 region: CASSQEGWGASGNTIYF. The CDR3 DNA reads as TGCGCCAGCAGCCAAGAAGGTTGGGGCGCCTCTGGAAACACCATATATTTT.

This sequence joins TRBV9 and TRBJ1-2, with TRBD1 matching over 7 bases. Germline CDR1 SGDLS, CDR2 YYNGEE. This CDR3 has 16 residues. The V segment lost 1 base and the J segment 3 bases; nucleotides outside the gene matches: 9. Written as DNA, the CDR3 is TGTGCCAGCAGCGTATCCCTAGACAGGGAGGACTATGGCTACACCTTC. Encoded protein: CASSVSLDREDYGYTF.

The genes are TRBV6-4 and TRBJ2-6, with D possibly called TRBD1 or TRBD2 (5 bases each). Trimming removed 2 bases at V and 0 bases at J, with 5 bases between. Germline V lookup: CDR1 MRHNA, CDR2 SNTAGT. The CDR3 has 15 residues. The CDR3 region is CASSDGGSGANVLTF. CDR3 sequence (DNA): TGTGCCAGCAGTGACGGGGGCTCTGGGGCCAACGTCCTGACTTTC.